Each of the 2 T cell receptor beta chains below was sequenced from the same sample in a study of T-cell reconstitution after alpha-beta-depleted transplantation in children. Preparing the TCRbeta library involved the use of unique molecular identifiers. TCRdb ran MiXCR on the PCR reads and lists one entry per CDR3 protein. This sample has about 600,000 distinct CDR3 sequences, with about 23% found just once. This specimen was PBMCs, mostly from graft donor cells, taken 360 days after TCRalphabeta/CD19-depleted stem cell transplant. The source is a boy younger than two who had a stem cell transplant for acute myeloid leukemia, so the T cells may come from the graft donor.

The chain combines TRBV28 with TRBJ2-7; D might be TRBD2 (5 bases). The CDR3 totals 15 residues. Deletions cut 6 bases from V and 0 bases from J, with 15 bases between. Germline V gene sequence: CDR1 MDHEN, CDR2 SYDVKM. CDR3 DNA: TGTGCCAGCAGCTTAGGACTTTCGAGCTCCTACGAGCAGTACGTC. It codes for CASSLGLSSSYEQYV.

The chain employs TRBV5-5 and TRBJ1-1, with D maybe TRBD1 (6 bases). The CDR3 consists of 15 residues. The V end was cut by 1 base, the J end by 2 bases, with 12 bases between. Germline V gene lookup returns CDR1 SGHKS and CDR2 YYEKEE (reference sequence). The CDR3 coding sequence is TGTGCCAGCAGCTTGACAACAGGGATCAACACTGAAGCTTTCTTT. Residues: CASSLTTGINTEAFF.